The present T cell receptor (beta chain) was sequenced within a study of post-analysis software for immune sequencing data. Unique-molecular-identifier-tagged TCR beta cDNA libraries were used. T cells, about 0.85 to 11 million of them, yielded hundreds of thousands of cDNA molecules. TCRdb re-called the PCR reads through MiXCR, storing one row per CDR3 protein. The repertoire has around 500,000 distinct CDR3 sequences, approximately 34% of them found once; the top ten carry about 5.6%. Per germline, CDR1 SGHTA and CDR2 FQGNSA. CDR3 length: 15 amino acids. Between the trimmed V and J ends, which lost 5 bases and 3 bases, there was a span of 14 bases. Study-level results: F measure clustering grouped samples strongly by preparation batch. People with multiple sclerosis had a significantly lower normalized Chao1 diversity than controls did. Patients had higher frequencies than controls of about five TRBV segments, including TRBV5-6, TRBV5-1 and TRBV20-1.

Of note for this clonotype: Its antigen remains unknown.

Sequencing input: blood. V gene TRBV7-2 combines with J gene TRBJ2-1, with D unclear. The TCR was taken from a girl aged 2 to 17 with multiple sclerosis. The CDR3 sequence: CASSVGATIYNEQFF. The DNA of the CDR3 is TGTGCCAGCAGCGTAGGTGCGACAATCTACAATGAGCAGTTCTTC.